This T cell receptor (beta chain) emerged from a study of immunodeficiency (dated by TCRdb to between 2019 and 2020). Looking at the study overall: The repertoires were analyzed to search for VDJ recombination defects and oligoclonality. What the work shows at the level of the full study, not this receptor alone: Based on top-100 and total clonotype frequencies, severe oligoclonality showed up in patient CD8+ T cells, whereas patient CD4+ T cells did not show severe oligoclonality. In the entropy comparisons of patients versus healthy controls, patients were shown as n=3 (open circles), and an effect on thymic development was only suggested as possible. Relative to control CD8+ T cells, CD8+ T cells from patients had restricted TRB V-J pairing and a lower productive entropy.

The V end loses 1 base and the J end loses 2 bases, and a stretch of 9 bases separates them. From the germline V gene, CDR1 is SGHVS and CDR2 is FNYEAQ. The CDR3 sequence holds 15 residues, the cysteine and phenylalanine included. Only the CDR3 region is kept as DNA, spanning 45 bases read in frame from base 1. Genomic DNA was extracted using the QIAamp DNA Blood Mini Kit and was submitted for immunoSEQ repertoire analysis. Multiplex PCR was used to amplify CDR3 regions from a standard amount of genomic DNA template. An Illumina platform was used to sequence the PCR products. The published analysis was carried out like this. Alignment of sequences was done against a reference, and the V, D and J gene definitions came from IMGT. To get rid of PCR and sequencing errors, closely related sequences were merged using a nearest-neighbor clustering algorithm. V, D and J usage was analyzed in productive unique and total sequences using ImmunoSEQ Analyzer tools and R version 3.6.1. TCRdb obtained this table from immuneACCESS and retained in-frame rearrangements with V and J assigned. These tables miss some clones; where compared with another copy, unresolved V genes account for less than half of the shortfall, and the remainder is unexplained. V and J calls and clone size follow that table, whereas D and trimming were derived from the DNA. The sample table contains more than 3,000 clones; only one count was recorded for around nine tenths of them. Clones ranked in the top ten supply 12% of the sample.

Of note for this clone: Its specific antigen is unknown. Per-nucleotide qualities are absent, and no much larger clonotype sits a single base away.

CD3+CD8+ T cells were sorted from fresh PBMCs before TCR sequencing. The receptor comes from a human donor in good health. The chain couples TRBV7-6 to TRBJ2-1, with the D segment identity uncertain. The sample was CD8+ T cells from blood. The nucleotide sequence is given as TGTGCCAGCAGCTTAGGGGGTAACACCTACAATGAGCAGTTCTTC. It is translated as CASSLGGNTYNEQFF.